There are a few counts of the clone carrying this T cell receptor (beta chain). Its antigen is unknown. The entry originates in a study of cytomegalovirus exposure and HLA in healthy donors. General observations from the study: Rare sequences made up most TCRs, while some public TCRs were found in many donors. CMV serostatus alone was available as immune exposure information.

The PCR ran on 60 Vbeta and 13 Jbeta primers. Profiling relied on immunoSEQ multiplex PCR, and the TCRdb table lists in-frame clones only, not all of them. The table records 95,000 to 150,000 clones, 77% of them present only once. This CDR3 region has 16 residues. V lost 0 bases to trimming and J lost 4 bases, with 11 bases between them. The germline V gene encodes CDR1 SGDLS and CDR2 YYNGEE. The source is a human donor in good health. Source material: PBMCs. The chain carries TRBV9 and TRBJ1-6; maybe TRBD1 (5 bases). In nucleotides, the CDR3 is TGTGCCAGCAGCGTAGGGGGCGCTTCTTATAATTCACCCCTCCACTTT. Its translation is CASSVGGASYNSPLHF.